One sample yielded the 14 T cell receptor beta chains listed below, sequenced in a study of CD8+CD57+ T cells in acquired aplastic anemia. The study profiled TCR beta VDJ and CDR3 using genomic DNA as template. Each CDR3 protein gets one entry after TCRdb re-called the reads with MiXCR. Found here are about 81,000 distinct CDR3 sequences, less than 60% of them singletons; the top ten hold 65% to 80%. The sequenced sample consisted of sorted CD4+, CD8+, or CD8+CD57+ T cells (not recorded which) from PBMCs. The receptors shown here come from a human donor in good health, serving as a control.

This clonotype appeared a few times. The chain uses TRBV24-1 and TRBJ2-3; 9 bases are a match to TRBD1. The CDR3 is made up of 16 amino acids. From germline, CDR1 is KGHDR and CDR2 SFDVKD. J gave up 6 bases and V 3 bases, and 9 bases lay outside the gene matches. CDR3 in amino acids: CATSDLGTGKKDTQYF. CDR3 bases: TGTGCCACCAGTGATCTTGGGACAGGGAAGAAGGATACGCAGTATTTT.

About this clonotype: This clone may be a read error of a much larger clone one base away. CDR3 DNA sequence: TGTGCCAGCAGCTTAGCGTCCGGGGGAGCCCAGGGCTACAATGAGCAGTTCTTC. It translates to CASSLASGGAQGYNEQFF. V usage is TRBV11-1 and J usage is TRBJ2-1, with D possibly being TRBD2 (6 bases). The CDR3 is 18 residues long. With 0 bases removed from V and 3 bases from J, the gap between germline ends came to 18 bases. CDR1 and CDR2 from the germline V gene are SGHAT and FQDESV (reference sequence).

This clonotype was found a few times. The V gene is TRBV24-1, the J gene TRBJ2-7, with D possibly being TRBD1 (5 bases). The germline gives CDR1 KGHDR, CDR2 SFDVKD. The CDR3 is made up of 13 amino acids. V was clipped by 3 bases and J by 4 bases, with 9 bases between them. The CDR3 DNA reads as TGTGCCACCAGTGATAACGACAGATACGAGCAGTACTTC. Protein sequence: CATSDNDRYEQYF.

The rearrangement uses TRBV10-3 and TRBJ1-6; the D gene is possibly TRBD1 (5 bases). Trimming left V 8 bases short and J 7 bases short, with 12 bases between. Germline V gives CDR1 ENHRY, CDR2 SYGVKD. This CDR3 has 13 amino acids. Here the CDR3 DNA reads TGTGCCATCGGAGCGGGGGGGAATTCACCCCTCCACTTT. Translating gives CAIGAGGNSPLHF.

J is TRBJ2-1 and V is TRBV27; 11 bases agree with TRBD2. Trimming at V came to 6 bases and at J to 7 bases, leaving 11 bases not matched to a gene. Germline CDR1 is MNHEY and CDR2 is SMNVEV (reference sequence). The CDR3 is 16 residues long. The CDR3 DNA reads as TGTGCCAGCAGCCCTTGGGGTAGCGGGGGGGGGAATGAGCAGTTCTTC. Translated: CASSPWGSGGGNEQFF.

This sequence joins TRBV20-1 and TRBJ1-2; D is unresolved. The CDR3 consists of 13 residues. The germline CDR1 and CDR2 sequences are DFQATT and SNEGSKA (reference sequence). Trimming stripped 7 bases from V and 7 bases from J, with 19 bases between. This CDR3 reads CSEERVDHGGYTF. The CDR3 region has the DNA TGCAGTGAAGAAAGGGTAGATCACGGTGGCTACACCTTC.

V and J are TRBV29-1 and TRBJ2-1; 7 bases align to TRBD1. This CDR3 has 14 amino acids. Germline V gives CDR1 SQVTM, CDR2 ANQGSEA. V lost 4 bases and J lost 6; bases outside the gene matches: 9. CDR3 loop: CSVVAGGNRNEQFF. DNA for the CDR3: TGCAGCGTTGTTGCAGGGGGTAATCGCAATGAGCAGTTCTTC.

A note on this clonotype: A much larger clone lies one base from this, so it may be a read error. The CDR3 region has the DNA TGTGCCAGCAAATTGGACACCGGGGAGCTGTTTTTT. It translates to CASKLDTGELFF. The gene calls are TRBV2 and TRBJ2-2; D is unclear. V lost 7 bases and J 3 bases, leaving 6 bases between the germline ends. Looked up from germline, CDR1 is SNHLY and CDR2 is FYNNEI. The CDR3 is 12 residues long.

The V gene is TRBV9, the J gene TRBJ1-4; D is unresolved. Trimming cost V 9 bases and J 8 bases, with 14 bases left between them. Per germline, CDR1 SGDLS and CDR2 YYNGEE. This CDR3 has 12 amino acids. CDR3 nucleotides: TGTGCCAACAGTCAGGATGGCGAAAAACTGTTTTTT. It is translated as CANSQDGEKLFF.

The J gene is TRBJ2-2, the V gene TRBV27; no firm D call. Germline V gene lookup returns CDR1 MNHEY and CDR2 SMNVEV (reference sequence). This CDR3 has 16 residues. Trimming stripped 2 bases from V and 4 bases from J, with 14 bases between. The CDR3 protein is CASSLIGLPTTGELFF. The CDR3 nucleotides are TGTGCCAGCAGTTTAATCGGGCTACCAACCACCGGGGAGCTGTTTTTT.

The table lists this clonotype with many counts. The CDR3 nucleotides are TGCAGTGCTAGGAAGGCTAGCGGGAATTATGGAGATACGCAGTATTTT. Its protein is CSARKASGNYGDTQYF. The chain links TRBV20-1 to TRBJ2-3; 9 nucleotides line up with TRBD2. The CDR3 is 16 residues long. Per the germline V gene, CDR1 is DFQATT and CDR2 is SNEGSKA (reference sequence). After removal of 3 bases from V and 5 bases from J, the junction contained 12 bases not matched to a gene.

Turning to this clonotype: Its ends do not fully match the called genes, so a read error is possible. The chain carries TRBV5-1 and TRBJ2-1, with D perhaps matching TRBD2 (7 bases). CDR3 length: 15 amino acids. Germline V gene lookup returns CDR1 SGHRS and CDR2 YFSETQ. In nucleotides, the CDR3 is TGCGCCGGCAGCCTCGGGGGGCGGAACTACAATGAGCAGTTCTTC. This translates into CAGSLGGRNYNEQFF. Full variable domain (rest looked up from reference TRBV5-1 and TRBJ2-1): KAGVTQTPRYLIKTRGQQVTLSCSPISGHRSVSWYQQTPGQGLQFLFEYFSETQRNKGNFPGRFSGRQFSNSRSEMNVSTLELGDSALYLCAGSLGGRNYNEQFFGPGTRLTVL.

The chain couples TRBV20-1 to TRBJ1-2, with TRBD1 identical over 10 bases. After removal of 1 base from V and 8 bases from J, the junction contained 10 bases not matched to a gene. This CDR3 has 15 amino acids. CDR1 is DFQATT and CDR2 is SNEGSKA in the germline V gene (reference sequence). The CDR3 DNA follows: TGCAGTGCTAGAGTCCCTGGACAGGGGGGCTGGGGCTACACCTTC. It codes for CSARVPGQGGWGYTF.

The rearrangement uses TRBV14 and TRBJ1-1; D ambiguous. Germline V gene sequence: CDR1 SGHDN, CDR2 FVKESK. The CDR3 length is 12 residues. V was trimmed by 2 bases and J by 8 bases, leaving 9 bases between them. The CDR3 nucleotides are TGTGCCAGCAGCCAATCGGGTGGCGAAGCTTTCTTT. Protein: CASSQSGGEAFF.